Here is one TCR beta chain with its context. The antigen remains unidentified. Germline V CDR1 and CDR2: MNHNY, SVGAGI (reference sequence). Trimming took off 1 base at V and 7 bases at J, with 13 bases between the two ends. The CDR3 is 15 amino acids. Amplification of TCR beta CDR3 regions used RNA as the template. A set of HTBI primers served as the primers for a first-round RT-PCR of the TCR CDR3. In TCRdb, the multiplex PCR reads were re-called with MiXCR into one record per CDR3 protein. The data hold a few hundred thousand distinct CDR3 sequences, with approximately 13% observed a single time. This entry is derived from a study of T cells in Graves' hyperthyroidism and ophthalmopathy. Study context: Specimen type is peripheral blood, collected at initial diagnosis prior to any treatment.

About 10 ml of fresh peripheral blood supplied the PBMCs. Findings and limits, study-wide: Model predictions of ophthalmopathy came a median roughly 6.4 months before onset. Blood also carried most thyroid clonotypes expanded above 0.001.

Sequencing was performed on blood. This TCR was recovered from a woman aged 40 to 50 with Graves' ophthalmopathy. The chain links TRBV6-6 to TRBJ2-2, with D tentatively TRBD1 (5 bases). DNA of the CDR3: TGTGCCAGCAGTTACTTTTCCCAGGGTCTCGGGGAGCTGTTTTTT. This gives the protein CASSYFSQGLGELFF.